One and the same sample provided the 11 T cell receptor beta chains below, sequenced in a study of cytomegalovirus exposure and HLA in healthy donors. The primer mix had 60 Vbeta and 13 Jbeta primers. Profiled with immunoSEQ multiplex PCR; TCRdb holds only in-frame clones, not every one. This sample yields approximately 130,000 clones, of which 87% are seen a single time; approximately 4.7% belongs to the top ten. Sequenced sample: PBMCs. The receptors were gathered from a woman aged 25 to 39 in good health and CMV-seronegative.

This clone was seen only a few times. The chain carries TRBV2 and TRBJ1-1; 9 bases match TRBD1. The junction had 5 bases not matched to a gene; V was cut back by 7 bases and J by 2 bases. This CDR3 spans 14 amino acids. CDR1 is SNHLY, CDR2 FYNNEI, per germline. The CDR3 region is CASTLQGANTEAFF. DNA of the CDR3: TGTGCCAGCACCCTACAGGGGGCAAACACTGAAGCTTTCTTT.

The V and J genes are TRBV11-2 and TRBJ2-1, with 10 bases that match TRBD2. Trimming took 7 bases from V and 9 from J; bases not matched to a gene: 18. Germline V gene lookup returns CDR1 SGHAT and CDR2 FQNNGV. This CDR3 is 17 amino acids long. CDR3 loop: CASILGRGTSESSEQFF. CDR3 nucleotide sequence: TGTGCCAGCATCCTGGGACGGGGGACTAGCGAATCCAGTGAGCAGTTCTTC.

The chain combines TRBV7-9 with TRBJ2-1; 9 bases agree with TRBD1. V shed 5 bases and J 1 base; nucleotides not matched to a gene: 6. Germline CDR1 is SEHNR and CDR2 is FQNEAQ (reference sequence). This CDR3 is built from 16 residues. The CDR3 region is CASSINRGQSYNEQFF. The CDR3 region has the DNA TGTGCCAGCAGCATTAACAGGGGGCAGTCCTACAATGAGCAGTTCTTC.

The rearrangement uses TRBV7-8 and TRBJ1-4; D might be TRBD1 (6 bases). The CDR3 is 14 residues long. The ends were cut back, 2 bases at V and 6 bases at J, with 10 bases in the middle. Germline lookup yields CDR1 SGHVS and CDR2 FQNEAQ. The CDR3, as DNA: TGTGCCAGCAGCTTATACAGGGTTCATGAAAAACTGTTTTTT. It encodes CASSLYRVHEKLFF.

The CDR3 reads CASSDNRGNTIYF. DNA for the CDR3: TGTGCCAGCAGCGACAACAGGGGAAACACCATATATTTT. V usage is TRBV9 and J usage is TRBJ1-3; possibly TRBD1 for D (5 bases). Trimming pared 3 bases from V and 4 bases from J, leaving 8 bases between. The germline CDR1 and CDR2 sequences are SGDLS and YYNGEE. This CDR3 has 13 residues.

This clone was seen only a few times. CDR3 bases: TGTGCCAGCGGCCCGGACAGGGTGACTGAAGCTTTCTTT. Translated: CASGPDRVTEAFF. V is TRBV2 and J is TRBJ1-1, with 8 bases matching TRBD1. The ends lost 8 bases at V and 5 bases at J; junction bases unmatched: 7. Germline values: CDR1 SNHLY, CDR2 FYNNEI. The CDR3 length is 13 residues.

The chain uses TRBV7-9 and TRBJ1-4, with 9 positions matching TRBD1. CDR1 is SEHNR and CDR2 is FQNEAQ in the germline V gene (reference sequence). The CDR3 covers 15 residues. J was trimmed by 5 bases and V by 7 bases; bases with no gene match: 8. Written as DNA, the CDR3 is TGTGCCAGCACCAACCAACAGGGGGCAAATGAAAAACTGTTTTTT. Translated, it gives CASTNQQGANEKLFF.

The chain combines TRBV28 with TRBJ2-1, with D possibly matching TRBD2 (6 bases). V lost 7 bases and J 9 bases, leaving 31 bases between the germline ends. The CDR3 sequence is 18 residues long. In germline, CDR1 is MDHEN, CDR2 SYDVKM. CDR3 nucleotide sequence: TGTGCCAGCACCTCTGGGGTCCTTGGGGCGGGAAGGTCAGGTGAGCAGTTCTTC. Translating gives CASTSGVLGAGRSGEQFF.

V usage is TRBV6-1 and J usage is TRBJ1-3; perhaps TRBD1 as D (5 bases). The germline V gene has CDR1 MNHNS and CDR2 SASEGT. The CDR3 extends over 18 amino acids. The V gene lost 1 base and the J gene lost 0 bases, with 16 bases spanning the gap. The CDR3 DNA reads TGTGCCAGCAGTGAAGTAAGCTGGGGCGGCTACTCTGGAAACACCATATATTTT. Encoded protein: CASSEVSWGGYSGNTIYF.

This chain uses TRBV19 with TRBJ1-5, with D possibly TRBD1 on 5 matching bases. Germline assignment: CDR1 LNHDA and CDR2 SQIVND (reference sequence). Trimming removed 7 bases at V and 6 bases at J, with 22 bases between. The length of the CDR3 is 16 residues. The CDR3 loop is CASTLGRGRVVQPQHF. CDR3 coding DNA: TGTGCCAGTACCCTAGGGAGGGGAAGAGTGGTTCAGCCCCAGCATTTT.

V gene TRBV7-2 combines with J gene TRBJ2-2, with TRBD2 matching over 12 bases. The J segment lost 2 bases and the V segment lost 4 bases, leaving 5 bases of the junction unmatched. The CDR3 totals 17 residues. The germline V gene encodes CDR1 SGHTA and CDR2 FQGNSA. In DNA, the CDR3 is TGTGCCAGCAGCTACGGACTAGCGGGACTTAACACCGGGGAGCTGTTTTTT. It translates to CASSYGLAGLNTGELFF. The full variable domain, its missing parts supplied by reference TRBV7-2 and TRBJ2-2, is GAGVSQSPSNKVTEKGKDVELRCDPISGHTALYWYRQSLGQGLEFLIYFQGNSAPDKSGLPSDRFSAERTGGSVSTLTIQRTQQEDSAVYLCASSYGLAGLNTGELFFGEGSRLTVL.